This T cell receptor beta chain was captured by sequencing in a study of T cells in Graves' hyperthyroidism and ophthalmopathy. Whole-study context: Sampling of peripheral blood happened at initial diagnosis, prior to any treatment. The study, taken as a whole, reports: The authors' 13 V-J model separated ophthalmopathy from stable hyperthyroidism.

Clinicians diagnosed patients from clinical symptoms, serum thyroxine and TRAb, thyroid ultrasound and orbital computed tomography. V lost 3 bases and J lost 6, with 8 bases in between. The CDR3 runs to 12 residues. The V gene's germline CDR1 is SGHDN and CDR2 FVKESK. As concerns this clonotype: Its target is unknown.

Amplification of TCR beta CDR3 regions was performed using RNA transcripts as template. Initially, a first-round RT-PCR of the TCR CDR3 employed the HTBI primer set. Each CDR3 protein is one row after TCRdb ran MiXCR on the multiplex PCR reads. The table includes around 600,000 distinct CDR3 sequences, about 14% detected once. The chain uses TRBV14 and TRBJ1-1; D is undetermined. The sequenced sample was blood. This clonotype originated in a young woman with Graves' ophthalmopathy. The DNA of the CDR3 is TGTGCCAGCAGCCAGGTAGTCTCTGAAGCTTTCTTT. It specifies CASSQVVSEAFF.